The 15 T cell receptor beta chains listed next were all sequenced from one sample in a study of T cell responses to AZD1222 COVID-19 vaccine. Using immunoSEQ multiplex PCR, the repertoire was profiled, and TCRdb retains in-frame clones only, with some absent. In the table there are 85,000 or so clones, just under 90% of which are singletons. Sequences were derived from peripheral blood, sampled on day 0 of AZD1222 vaccination. Receptors originate from an adult in good health.

The J gene is TRBJ2-7, the V gene TRBV20-1, with a weak D call TRBD1 (5 bases). Germline V CDR1 and CDR2: DFQATT, SNEGSKA (reference sequence). V dropped 3 bases and J dropped 2 bases, with 8 bases sitting between them. CDR3 length: 12 residues. CDR3 nucleotide sequence: TGCAGTGCTAGTCGACAGACCTACGAGCAGTACTTC. Translating it yields CSASRQTYEQYF.

The J gene is TRBJ2-7, the V gene TRBV27; no firm D call. Germline assignment: CDR1 MNHEY and CDR2 SMNVEV (reference sequence). Trimming shortened V by 2 bases and J by 2 bases, and 10 bases separated the two germline ends. The CDR3 length is 14 residues. In DNA, the CDR3 is TGTGCCAGCAGTTTAGCAGCAATCCCCTACGAGCAGTACTTC. This gives the protein CASSLAAIPYEQYF.

Worth noting for this clone: A read error may produce the germline difference seen at one junction end. V gene TRBV30 combines with J gene TRBJ1-1, with TRBD1 as a possible D gene (6 bases). Germline-derived CDR1 and CDR2 are GTSNPN and SVGIG (reference sequence). The CDR3 is made up of 13 amino acids. CDR3 DNA: TGTGCCTGCCCGGGGAGGGGGAACGCTGAAGCTTTCTTT. Amino acid sequence: CACPGRGNAEAFF. The full variable domain, in which reference TRBV30 and TRBJ1-1 provide the parts outside the CDR3, is SQTIHQWPATLVQPVGSPLSLECTVEGTSNPNLYWYRQAAGRGLQLLFYSVGIGQISSEVPQNLSASRPQDRQFILSSKKLLLSDSGFYLCACPGRGNAEAFFGQGTRLTVV.

J is TRBJ2-1 and V is TRBV2, with D possibly matching TRBD2 (6 bases). CDR3 length: 14 amino acids. The V gene's germline CDR1 is SNHLY and CDR2 FYNNEI. V dropped 7 bases and J dropped 2 bases, with 12 bases sitting between them. The CDR3 coding sequence is TGTGCCAGCAAGGTGCTAGCGACCTACAATGAGCAGTTCTTC. It yields the protein CASKVLATYNEQFF.

This chain joins TRBV7-9 and TRBJ2-7; no clear D. Germline V gives CDR1 SEHNR, CDR2 FQNEAQ (reference sequence). The CDR3 contains 16 residues. The V and J ends lost 5 bases and 4 bases respectively, with 21 bases between them. The CDR3 spells CASSPGEGSRPYEQYF. CDR3 DNA: TGTGCCAGCAGCCCCGGCGAAGGGTCCAGGCCTTACGAGCAGTACTTC.

The chain has TRBV3-1 (or the pseudogene TRBV3-2) and TRBJ2-5, with D tentatively TRBD2 (5 bases). V lost 2 bases and J lost 5, with 15 bases in between. The length of the CDR3 is 15 residues. CDR1 is LGHDT, CDR2 YNNKEL, per germline (reference sequence). DNA for the CDR3: TGTGCCAGCAGCCAATTCAAGGCCCGCGGGGAGACCCAGTACTTC. Translation gives CASSQFKARGETQYF.

This rearrangement joins TRBV7-2 to TRBJ1-2; D is ambiguous. This CDR3 spans 16 amino acids. Trimming cost V 4 bases and J 6 bases, with 21 bases left between them. In germline, CDR1 is SGHTA, CDR2 FQGNSA. The CDR3 loop is CASSWVPGQASHGYTF. CDR3 sequence (DNA): TGTGCCAGCAGCTGGGTGCCCGGGCAGGCATCTCATGGCTACACCTTC.

For the CDR3, the DNA is TGTGCCAGTAGGGGACAATATAGCAATCAGCCCCAGCATTTT. This translates into CASRGQYSNQPQHF. V usage is TRBV19 and J usage is TRBJ1-5, with a possible D match to TRBD1 (6 bases). The CDR3 has 14 amino acids. Trimming stripped 6 bases from V and 0 bases from J, with 9 bases between. The germline V gene encodes CDR1 LNHDA and CDR2 SQIVND (reference sequence).

The genes are TRBV6-2 or TRBV6-3 and TRBJ2-3; no clear D gene. The germline V gene has CDR1 MNHEY and CDR2 SVGEGT. CDR3 size: 12 residues. Deletions cut 6 bases from V and 5 bases from J, with 9 bases between. The CDR3 loop is CASSHRRDTQYF. The CDR3 bases are TGTGCCAGCAGCCACAGAAGAGATACGCAGTATTTT.

This clone was picked up one time. The chain carries TRBV28 and TRBJ1-4; the D gene is possibly TRBD1 (6 bases). Looked up from germline, CDR1 is MDHEN and CDR2 is SYDVKM. V shed 6 bases and J shed 7 bases, with 15 bases lying between them. CDR3 length: 14 residues. The CDR3 nucleotides are TGTGCCAGCAGAAAGACACAGGGTTTTGAAAAACTGTTTTTT. Encoded protein: CASRKTQGFEKLFF.

The chain employs TRBV10-3 and TRBJ2-7; no firm D call. The V gene lost 5 bases and the J gene lost 3 bases, with 17 bases spanning the gap. CDR1 and CDR2 (germline): ENHRY, SYGVKD. This CDR3 is built from 15 residues. Here the CDR3 reads CAISHPRKGIYEQYF. The DNA for the CDR3 is TGTGCCATCAGTCACCCGCGGAAGGGAATCTACGAGCAGTACTTC.

The rearrangement uses TRBV6-8 and TRBJ2-3; 14 nucleotides match TRBD2. V was clipped by 3 bases and J by 0 bases; unmatched bases: 14. The CDR3 runs to 21 residues. Germline assignment: CDR1 MNHGY and CDR2 SAAAGT. In DNA form, the CDR3 reads TGTGCCAGCAGTTATAGGGAGACTAGCGGGGGGGCCTCTGGTAGCACAGATACGCAGTATTTT. It translates to CASSYRETSGGASGSTDTQYF.

J is TRBJ1-2 and V is TRBV3-1 (or the pseudogene TRBV3-2), with unresolved D. The ends were cut back, 1 base at V and 5 bases at J, with 11 bases in the middle. The CDR3 has 14 residues. Germline V gene sequence: CDR1 LGHDT, CDR2 YNNKEL (reference sequence). CDR3 region: CASSQGTYGYGYTF. The CDR3 DNA reads as TGTGCCAGCAGCCAAGGGACCTACGGGTATGGCTACACCTTC.

The CDR3 sequence is CASSQDGYGYTF. CDR3 coding DNA: TGCGCCAGCAGCCAAGACGGGTATGGCTACACCTTC. This chain joins TRBV4-1 and TRBJ1-2; D ambiguous. Germline CDR1 and CDR2: MGHRA and YSYEKL. Trimming removed 0 bases from V and 5 bases from J, with 4 bases in between. CDR3 length: 12 residues.

The chain combines TRBV18 with TRBJ1-5; D unresolved. The germline V gene encodes CDR1 KGHSH and CDR2 LQKENI. The CDR3 is made up of 13 amino acids. Trimming left V 2 bases short and J 3 bases short, with 5 bases between. In nucleotides, the CDR3 is TGTGCCAGCTCACCAGCGTTCAATCAGCCCCAGCATTTT. Encoded protein: CASSPAFNQPQHF.